This TCR beta chain was obtained from a study of metastatic and nonmetastatic thyroid tumors. Study summary: It was across blood and tumor or nodule tissue from malignant and benign thyroid patients that repertoires were compared. Findings of the study overall: Malignant tumors reportedly showed significantly higher TCR beta diversity than benign nodules in both blood and tumor.

Per the authors' pipeline: Built for papillary thyroid cancer, a distant-metastasis classifier drew on CDR3 differences across clinicopathological groups. TCRdb called clones again from the PCR reads with MiXCR. The V and J calls were not made by the authors but by TCRdb's processing. Here the sample spans around 40,000 clones, roughly a sixth being singletons. In the case of this clone: Its target is not known.

The CDR3 contains 15 residues. V shed 6 bases, J shed 2 bases, and the junction held 8 bases outside the gene matches. Thyroid surgery had not been preceded by any treatment in any patient. Sequenced sample: blood. The J gene is TRBJ2-3, the V gene TRBV12-3 or TRBV12-4; 7 bases fit TRBD2. The sequence derives from a male donor with papillary thyroid cancer or a benign thyroid nodule (not recorded which). Some clones in this sample may be carry-over from other donors' samples. The DNA of the CDR3 is TGTGCCAGCAGGGCCATGGGGGGGTCCACAGATACGCAGTATTTT. This encodes CASRAMGGSTDTQYF.